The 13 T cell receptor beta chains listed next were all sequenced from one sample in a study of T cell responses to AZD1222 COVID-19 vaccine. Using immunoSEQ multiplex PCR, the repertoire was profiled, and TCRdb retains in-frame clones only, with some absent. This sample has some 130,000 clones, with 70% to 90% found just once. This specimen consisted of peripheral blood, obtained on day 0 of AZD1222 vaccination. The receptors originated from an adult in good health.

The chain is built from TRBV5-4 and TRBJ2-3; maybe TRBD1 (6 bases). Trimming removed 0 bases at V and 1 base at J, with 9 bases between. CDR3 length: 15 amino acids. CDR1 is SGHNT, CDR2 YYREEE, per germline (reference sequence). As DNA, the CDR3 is TGTGCCAGCAGCTTGGGACAGGCGGGCACAGATACGCAGTATTTT. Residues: CASSLGQAGTDTQYF.

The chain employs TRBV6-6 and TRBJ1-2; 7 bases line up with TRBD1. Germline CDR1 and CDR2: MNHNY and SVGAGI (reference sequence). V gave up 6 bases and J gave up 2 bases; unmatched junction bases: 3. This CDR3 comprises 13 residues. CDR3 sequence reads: CASSRTGNYGYTF. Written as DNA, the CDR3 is TGTGCCAGCAGCAGGACAGGCAACTATGGCTACACCTTC.

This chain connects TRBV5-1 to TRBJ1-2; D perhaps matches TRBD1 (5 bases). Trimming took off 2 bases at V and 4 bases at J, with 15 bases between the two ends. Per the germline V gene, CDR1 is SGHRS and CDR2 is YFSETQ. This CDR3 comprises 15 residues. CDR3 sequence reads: CASSFGGVGGYGYTF. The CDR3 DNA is TGCGCCAGCAGCTTTGGGGGAGTCGGAGGCTATGGCTACACCTTC. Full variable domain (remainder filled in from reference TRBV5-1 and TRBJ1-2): KAGVTQTPRYLIKTRGQQVTLSCSPISGHRSVSWYQQTPGQGLQFLFEYFSETQRNKGNFPGRFSGRQFSNSRSEMNVSTLELGDSALYLCASSFGGVGGYGYTFGSGTRLTVV.

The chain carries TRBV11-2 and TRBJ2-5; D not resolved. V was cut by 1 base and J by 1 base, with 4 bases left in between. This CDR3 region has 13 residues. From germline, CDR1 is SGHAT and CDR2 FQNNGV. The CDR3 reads CASSLVLQETQYF. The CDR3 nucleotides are TGTGCCAGCAGCTTAGTGCTCCAAGAGACCCAGTACTTC. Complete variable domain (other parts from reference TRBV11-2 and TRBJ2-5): EAGVAQSPRYKIIEKRQSVAFWCNPISGHATLYWYQQILGQGPKLLIQFQNNGVVDDSQLPKDRFSAERLKGVDSTLKIQPAKLEDSAVYLCASSLVLQETQYFGPGTRLLVL.

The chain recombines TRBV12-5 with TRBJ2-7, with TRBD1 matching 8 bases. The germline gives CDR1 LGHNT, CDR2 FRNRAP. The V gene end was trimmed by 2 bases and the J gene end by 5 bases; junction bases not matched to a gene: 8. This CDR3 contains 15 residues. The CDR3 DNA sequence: TGTGCTAGTGGTTTGCCGACAGGGGCTTGGAACGAGCAGTACTTC. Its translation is CASGLPTGAWNEQYF.

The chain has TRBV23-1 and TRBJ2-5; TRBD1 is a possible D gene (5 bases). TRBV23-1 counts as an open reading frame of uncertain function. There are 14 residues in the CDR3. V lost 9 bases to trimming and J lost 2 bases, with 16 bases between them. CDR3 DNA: TGCGCCAGTCATCTTACAGGATCGCAAGAGACCCAGTACTTC. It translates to CASHLTGSQETQYF.

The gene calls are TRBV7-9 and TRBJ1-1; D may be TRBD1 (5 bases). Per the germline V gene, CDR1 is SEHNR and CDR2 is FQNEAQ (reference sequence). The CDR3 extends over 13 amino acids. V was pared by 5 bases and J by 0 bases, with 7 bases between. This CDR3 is CASSQGVNTEAFF. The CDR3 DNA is TGTGCCAGCAGCCAGGGAGTGAACACTGAAGCTTTCTTT.

This CDR3 reads CASTAPPEGHETQYF. The DNA for the CDR3 is TGTGCCAGCACCGCTCCACCTGAGGGCCACGAGACCCAGTACTTC. The chain combines TRBV6-6 with TRBJ2-5, with D possibly matching TRBD2 (5 bases). Trimming left V 7 bases short and J 5 bases short, with 20 bases between. This CDR3 spans 15 amino acids. Germline-derived CDR1 and CDR2 are MNHNY and SVGAGI (reference sequence).

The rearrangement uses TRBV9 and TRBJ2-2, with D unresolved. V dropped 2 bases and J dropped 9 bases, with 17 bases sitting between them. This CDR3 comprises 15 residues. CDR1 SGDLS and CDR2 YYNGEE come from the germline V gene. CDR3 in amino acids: CASSVSQLQPRELFF. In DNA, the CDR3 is TGTGCCAGCAGCGTCTCCCAACTGCAGCCGAGGGAGCTGTTTTTT.

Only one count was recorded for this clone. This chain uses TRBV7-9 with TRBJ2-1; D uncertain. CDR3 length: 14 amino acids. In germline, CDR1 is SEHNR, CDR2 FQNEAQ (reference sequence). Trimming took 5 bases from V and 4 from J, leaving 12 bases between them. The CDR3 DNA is TGTGCCAGCAGCGCAGTCGTAGCTTACAATGAGCAGTTCTTC. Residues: CASSAVVAYNEQFF.

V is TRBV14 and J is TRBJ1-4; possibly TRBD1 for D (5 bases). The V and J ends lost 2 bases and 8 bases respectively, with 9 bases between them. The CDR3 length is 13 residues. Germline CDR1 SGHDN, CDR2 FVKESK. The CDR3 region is CASSQRGDEKLFF. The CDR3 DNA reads TGTGCCAGCAGCCAACGGGGGGACGAAAAACTGTTTTTT.

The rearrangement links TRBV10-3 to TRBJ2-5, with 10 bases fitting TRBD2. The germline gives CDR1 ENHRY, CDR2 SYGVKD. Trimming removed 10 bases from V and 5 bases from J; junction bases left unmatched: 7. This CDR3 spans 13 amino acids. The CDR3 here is CASRTSGPETQYF. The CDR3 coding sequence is TGTGCCAGCCGGACTAGCGGCCCCGAGACCCAGTACTTC.

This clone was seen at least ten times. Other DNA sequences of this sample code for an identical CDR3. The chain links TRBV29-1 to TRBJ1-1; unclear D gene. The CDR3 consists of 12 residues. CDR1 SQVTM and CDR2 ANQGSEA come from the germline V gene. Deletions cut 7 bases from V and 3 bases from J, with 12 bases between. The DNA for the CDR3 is TGCAGCGCACGCGCGGGAGACACTGAAGCTTTCTTT. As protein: CSARAGDTEAFF.